The T cell receptor (beta chain) described here comes from a study of OX40 agonist ivuxolimab in advanced cancers. Regarding the research as a whole: Ivuxolimab was an agonistic, fully human IgG2 monoclonal antibody directed against OX40 (CD134), a costimulatory receptor. Intravenous ivuxolimab was administered to patients every 2 weeks at six dose levels: 0.01, 0.1, 0.3, 1.5, 3 and 10 mg/kg. Of the roughly 51 patients in dose escalation, some 20 had hepatocellular carcinoma, about 15 had melanoma, 9 had renal cell carcinoma and 9 had head and neck cancer. In the dose-escalation cohort, around 80% of patients were male, and the mean age was 60 years with a range of roughly 23 to 79. Prior anti-PD-1, anti-PD-L1 or anti-CTLA-4 therapy was permitted, and checkpoint inhibitors had been received by about two fifths of dose-escalation patients. Partial responses occurred in three dose-escalation patients, of whom one had hepatocellular carcinoma and two had cutaneous melanoma. Peripheral TCRbeta sequencing was intended to test whether TCR sequence diversity was altered and clonal T-cell expansion was caused by ivuxolimab. The paper describes the monotherapy dose-escalation part (N = 52 patients) of the phase I trial of ivuxolimab. General study outcomes and caveats: Antigen specificity was not determined for the clonally expanded peripheral T cells. In the 0.1-3.0 mg/kg groups, partial responders were among the patients with the lowest normalized peripheral clonal expansion, particularly in CD8+ T cells. At doses of 0.1 to 3.0 mg/kg, clonal expansion of both CD4+ and CD8+ blood T cells was observed from baseline to week 6. After ivuxolimab, expanded clones were on average more numerous among CD8+ T cells than among CD4+ T cells. Low levels of normalized T-cell clonal expansion were also shown by some nonresponding patients.

The trial excluded patients who had a history of autoimmune disease or who were on systemic immunosuppression. Peripheral blood for TCR sequencing was collected from all dose cohorts at baseline, on cycle 4 day 1, and on cycle 7 day 1. The samples were drawn from a first-in-human, open-label, multicenter phase I dose-escalation trial of ivuxolimab. Adults with locally advanced or metastatic melanoma, renal cell, hepatocellular, or head and neck squamous cell carcinoma were enrolled in the trial. CD4+ and CD8+ T cells were sorted separately from peripheral blood before TCR sequencing. This clone was detected a few times. Its antigen is currently not known. No base quality values were provided; no much bigger clone lies one nucleotide off. V was cut back by 4 bases and J by 5 bases, leaving a gap of 17 bases between them. According to the germline V gene, CDR1 reads KGHSH and CDR2 reads LQKENI. The CDR3 holds 16 amino acids from the cysteine to the phenylalanine. Solely the CDR3 DNA is kept, with 48 bases framed from the first base.

To sequence the TCRbeta CDR3 region, genomic DNA was isolated from the sorted cells. TCRbeta CDR3 regions were sequenced using the immunoSEQ Assay. TCRdb carries this immuneACCESS record with in-frame sequences only. Its versions omit some clonotypes, under half of them owing to an unresolved V gene in the studies checked, with the rest unexplained. For this sample there are about 80,000 clones; 84% appear just once. The ten largest clones capture around 25% of the sample. The material was CD4+ or CD8+ T cells sorted from blood, obtained in a trial of the OX40 agonist ivuxolimab. The sequence derives from an adult with an advanced solid tumor such as melanoma, head and neck, liver or kidney cancer. The sequence is built from TRBV18 and TRBJ1-4; there is no confident call for the D gene. The CDR3 corresponds to CASSRGSLGGNEKLFF. The DNA sequence is given as TGTGCCAGCTCACGAGGATCCCTTGGAGGAAATGAAAAACTGTTTTTT. Beyond the CDR3, the reference TRBV18 and TRBJ1-4 genes provide the residues; the full variable domain reads: NAGVMQNPRHLVRRRGQEARLRCSPMKGHSHVYWYRQLPEEGLKFMVYLQKENIIDESGMPKERFSAEFPKEGPSILRIQQVVRGDSAAYFCASSRGSLGGNEKLFFGSGTQLSVL.